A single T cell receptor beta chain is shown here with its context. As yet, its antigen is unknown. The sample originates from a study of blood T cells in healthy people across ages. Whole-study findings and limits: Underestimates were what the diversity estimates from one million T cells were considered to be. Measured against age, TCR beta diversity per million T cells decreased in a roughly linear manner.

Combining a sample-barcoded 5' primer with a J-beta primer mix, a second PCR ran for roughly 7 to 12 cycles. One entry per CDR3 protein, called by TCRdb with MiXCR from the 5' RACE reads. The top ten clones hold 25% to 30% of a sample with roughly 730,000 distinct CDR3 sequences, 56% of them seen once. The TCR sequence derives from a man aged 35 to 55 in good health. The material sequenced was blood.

CDR3 sequence: CSVVVGYSNQPQHF. The CDR3 coding sequence is TGCAGCGTTGTTGTGGGGTATAGCAATCAGCCCCAGCATTTT. The genes are TRBV29-1 and TRBJ1-5, with D uncertain. The CDR3 consists of 14 residues. The V gene's germline CDR1 is SQVTM and CDR2 ANQGSEA. V was clipped by 4 bases and J by 0 bases, with 10 bases between them. Looking up the rest from reference TRBV29-1 and TRBJ1-5 gives the full variable domain: SAVISQKPSRDICQRGTSLTIQCQVDSQVTMMFWYRQQPGQSLTLIATANQGSEATYESGFVIDKFPISRPNLTFSTLTVSNMSPEDSSIYLCSVVVGYSNQPQHFGDGTRLSIL.